Below are 23 T cell receptor beta chains sequenced from a single sample in a study of spatial heterogeneity in lung cancer. MiXCR was run by TCRdb on the 5' RACE reads, yielding one entry per CDR3 protein. The table lists 65,000 to 85,000 distinct CDR3 sequences, approximately 20% of them singletons. Time point of the sample: sample taken at primary tumor resection. Whole RNA, isolated from tumor, nontumor lung or frozen PBMC, was sequenced without prior sorting. This sample comprised PBMCs, obtained at surgery. These receptors all stem from a male donor with early-stage non-small cell lung cancer.

This clonotype was picked up a small number of times. The chain carries TRBV5-5 and TRBJ2-7; 11 positions match TRBD2. Germline V CDR1 and CDR2: SGHKS, YYEKEE (reference sequence). Unmatched junction bases numbered 3, after V lost 4 bases and J lost 3 bases. This CDR3 is built from 14 residues. CDR3 nucleotide sequence: TGTGCCAGCAGCGGGGGACTAGCGGTCTACGAGCAGTACTTC. Residues: CASSGGLAVYEQYF.

This chain uses TRBV9 with TRBJ2-7; 7 bases fit TRBD1. The CDR3 has 15 residues. Trimming at V came to 4 bases and at J to 4 bases, leaving 11 bases not matched to a gene. Germline CDR1 reads SGDLS; CDR2 reads YYNGEE. Here the CDR3 reads CASSPRQGIEYEQYF. The DNA of the CDR3 is TGTGCCAGCAGCCCCAGACAGGGAATAGAGTACGAGCAGTACTTC.

The chain carries TRBV18 and TRBJ2-5, with 7 bases identical to TRBD1. Germline assignment: CDR1 KGHSH and CDR2 LQKENI. Trimming cost V 3 bases and J 9 bases; bases outside gene matches: 7. The CDR3 contains 13 residues. DNA of the CDR3: TGTGCCAGCTCACCCGGACAGGATGGTCCCCAGTACTTC. This gives the protein CASSPGQDGPQYF.

This clonotype was recorded a few times. One end of the junction is discordant with germline, which a read error may explain. The chain combines TRBV15 with TRBJ2-5; TRBD1 aligns across 8 bases. The CDR3 is 13 amino acids. The V gene's germline CDR1 is LNHNV and CDR2 YYDKDF (reference sequence). For the CDR3, the DNA is TGTGCCACCAGCAGGGGACAGGTTGAGAACCAGTACTTC. Encoded protein: CATSRGQVENQYF.

The chain joins TRBV19 to TRBJ2-2; D remains unclear. The germline gives CDR1 LNHDA, CDR2 SQIVND (reference sequence). V lost 1 base and J 1 base, leaving 10 bases between the germline ends. The CDR3 runs 16 residues. As DNA, the CDR3 is TGTGCCAGTAGTATAGTTAGACTCTTGAACACCGGGGAGCTGTTTTTT. It codes for CASSIVRLLNTGELFF. Full variable domain (outside the CDR3, taken from reference TRBV19 and TRBJ2-2): DGGITQSPKYLFRKEGQNVTLSCEQNLNHDAMYWYRQDPGQGLRLIYYSQIVNDFQKGDIAEGYSVSREKKESFPLTVTSAQKNPTAFYLCASSIVRLLNTGELFFGEGSRLTVL.

This clonotype was found many times. This sequence joins TRBV11-2 and TRBJ1-6; D uncertain. The V and J ends lost 1 base and 8 bases respectively, with 9 bases between them. Germline V gene sequence: CDR1 SGHAT, CDR2 FQNNGV. CDR3 length equals 14 residues. Here the CDR3 DNA reads TGTGCCAGCAGCTTAGGGATTTCGGATTCACCCCTCCACTTT. Protein: CASSLGISDSPLHF.

The chain has TRBV28 and TRBJ1-4, with 11 bases identical to TRBD1. Germline CDR1 reads MDHEN; CDR2 reads SYDVKM. The trim removed 3 bases at V and 8 bases at J, leaving 5 bases unmatched. The CDR3 is made up of 15 amino acids. The CDR3 here is CASSLTGQGEEKLFF. In DNA form, the CDR3 reads TGTGCCAGCAGTTTGACGGGACAGGGGGAAGAAAAACTGTTTTTT.

This clonotype was seen more than once but under ten times. One end of the junction fails to match germline, which may point to a read error. The chain combines TRBV5-6 with TRBJ1-5; D uncertain. Germline values: CDR1 SGHDT, CDR2 YYEEEE. The CDR3 spans 13 residues. The CDR3, as DNA: TGTGCCAGCGGCTTGGCAGGCGGTCAGCCCCAGCATTTT. Translated: CASGLAGGQPQHF.

V usage is TRBV2 and J usage is TRBJ2-1, with 8 bases lining up with TRBD2. Germline V gene sequence: CDR1 SNHLY, CDR2 FYNNEI. The V gene end was trimmed by 7 bases and the J gene end by 7 bases; junction bases not matched to a gene: 12. The CDR3 spans 15 residues. In DNA form, the CDR3 reads TGTGCCAGCATGGGGGGGATAGCGGGATTAAATGAGCAGTTCTTC. As protein: CASMGGIAGLNEQFF.

V gene TRBV30 combines with J gene TRBJ2-1, with 14 bases matching TRBD2. Germline V lookup: CDR1 GTSNPN, CDR2 SVGIG (reference sequence). CDR3 length: 16 amino acids. V gave up 3 bases and J gave up 7 bases; unmatched junction bases: 8. The CDR3 region has the DNA TGTGCCTGGAGCATAGGGACTAGCGGGAGAGAGAATGAGCAGTTCTTC. This gives the protein CAWSIGTSGRENEQFF.

This clonotype was detected only a few times. V usage is TRBV7-2 and J usage is TRBJ2-3, with TRBD2 as a possible D gene (5 bases). The CDR3 sequence is 15 residues long. Per germline, CDR1 SGHTA and CDR2 FQGNSA. V was trimmed by 1 base and J by 2 bases, leaving 10 bases between them. CDR3 sequence: CASSLGQTNTDTQYF. The CDR3 coding sequence is TGTGCCAGCAGCTTAGGGCAGACTAACACAGATACGCAGTATTTT.

In this sample, this clonotype turned up once. The chain combines TRBV7-9 with TRBJ2-1; D is unclear. The CDR3 runs to 14 residues. The germline gives CDR1 SEHNR, CDR2 FQNEAQ (reference sequence). Trimming pared 5 bases from V and 8 bases from J, leaving 16 bases between. The CDR3 bases are TGTGCCAGCAGCCCCCGGCAAGTAAGCGATGAGCAGTTCTTC. Protein sequence: CASSPRQVSDEQFF.

The V gene is TRBV28, the J gene TRBJ2-3, with 11 bases matching TRBD2. Germline CDR1 is MDHEN and CDR2 is SYDVKM. The CDR3 has 17 amino acids. Losses at the gene ends were 7 bases for V and 4 bases for J; bases not matched to a gene: 13. CDR3 DNA sequence: TGTGCCAGCACCCGCGCACTAGCGGGAGTTTCCGCAGATACGCAGTATTTT. This translates into CASTRALAGVSADTQYF.

The chain carries TRBV20-1 and TRBJ2-3; TRBD2 might be the D (5 bases). The V end lost 3 bases, the J end lost 5 bases, and 9 bases lay between the germline ends. CDR1 is DFQATT and CDR2 is SNEGSKA in the germline V gene (reference sequence). The CDR3 totals 12 residues. CDR3: CSARLGGDTQYF. CDR3 nucleotides: TGCAGTGCTAGGCTAGGAGGAGATACGCAGTATTTT.

This chain connects TRBV6-2 or TRBV6-3 to TRBJ2-1, with 8 bases identical to TRBD2. The CDR3 totals 17 residues. Germline lookup yields CDR1 MNHEY and CDR2 SVGEGT. J lost 7 bases, V lost 6 bases, and 17 bases had no gene match. The CDR3 is CASSSSRRGAVMNEQFF. The CDR3 bases are TGTGCCAGCAGCAGTTCCCGGCGGGGGGCTGTAATGAATGAGCAGTTCTTC.

The chain recombines TRBV9 with TRBJ2-1; D gene uncertain. V was cut by 3 bases and J by 7 bases, with 20 bases left in between. This CDR3 spans 16 amino acids. Germline V lookup: CDR1 SGDLS, CDR2 YYNGEE. CDR3 bases: TGTGCCAGCAGCGGACCCGTAATCTTGGATAGGAATGAGCAGTTCTTC. The encoded protein is CASSGPVILDRNEQFF. The entire variable domain, with the rest obtained from reference TRBV9 and TRBJ2-1, is as follows: DSGVTQTPKHLITATGQRVTLRCSPRSGDLSVYWYQQSLDQGLQFLIQYYNGEERAKGNILERFSAQQFPDLHSELNLSSLELGDSALYFCASSGPVILDRNEQFFGPGTRLTVL.

This clonotype was observed a few times. The V and J genes are TRBV5-1 and TRBJ2-3; a weak D match, TRBD2 (5 bases). CDR1 is SGHRS, CDR2 YFSETQ, per germline. V gave up 0 bases and J gave up 6 bases, with 17 bases separating them. The CDR3 is made up of 16 amino acids. CDR3 loop: CASSLAGGVGGDTQYF. The CDR3 nucleotides read TGCGCCAGCAGCTTGGCCGGAGGAGTCGGTGGCGATACGCAGTATTTT.

This clonotype has only a few counts. The V gene is TRBV15, the J gene TRBJ1-5; the match to TRBD1 covers 8 bases. After removal of 0 bases from V and 7 bases from J, the junction contained 5 bases not matched to a gene. The CDR3 runs to 15 residues. Germline loops: CDR1 LNHNV, CDR2 YYDKDF (reference sequence). CDR3 sequence reads: CATSRDQGAGQPQHF. The CDR3 region has the DNA TGTGCCACCAGCAGAGACCAGGGGGCTGGGCAGCCCCAGCATTTT.

Concerning this clonotype: Because the CDR3 is missing its conserved closing phenylalanine or tryptophan, this is likely a read error. The chain carries TRBV28 and TRBJ2-7; weak D call: TRBD2 (5 bases). Germline CDR1 and CDR2: MDHEN and SYDVKM. V dropped 6 bases and J dropped 1 base, with 13 bases sitting between them. The CDR3 runs to 14 residues. CDR3 region: CASSQTDYSYEQYS. DNA for the CDR3: TGTGCCAGCAGCCAAACCGACTATTCCTACGAGCAGTACTCC.

This clonotype was observed a few times. The rearrangement links TRBV18 to TRBJ2-7; TRBD1 is a possible D gene (5 bases). The CDR3 spans 14 residues. Trimming left V 5 bases short and J 2 bases short, with 13 bases between. Germline-derived CDR1 and CDR2 are KGHSH and LQKENI. The DNA of the CDR3 is TGTGCCAGCTCAGGATTGGGGCCAGCCTACGAGCAGTACTTC. Its translation: CASSGLGPAYEQYF.

This clonotype was observed a handful of times. V gene TRBV20-1 combines with J gene TRBJ2-1; tentatively, D is TRBD1 (6 bases). Trimming removed 6 bases at V and 0 bases at J, with 15 bases between. Germline V gene data show CDR1 as DFQATT and CDR2 as SNEGSKA (reference sequence). The CDR3 runs to 15 residues. CDR3 protein: CSAPSGRGSYNEQFF. For the CDR3, the DNA is TGCAGTGCCCCCTCCGGCAGGGGCTCCTACAATGAGCAGTTCTTC.

This chain uses TRBV3-1 with TRBJ2-1; D gene unclear. V was cut by 1 base and J by 2 bases, with 12 bases left in between. The germline gives CDR1 LGHDT, CDR2 YNNKEL (reference sequence). The CDR3 consists of 16 residues. Written as DNA, the CDR3 is TGTGCCAGCAGCCAAGCCAAGCGCCTGGCCTACAATGAGCAGTTCTTC. Translating it yields CASSQAKRLAYNEQFF.

This clonotype turned up a few times. The chain employs TRBV6-5 and TRBJ1-6; tentative D call: TRBD1 (5 bases). There are 15 residues in the CDR3. From germline, CDR1 is MNHEY and CDR2 SVGAGI. The V and J ends lost 0 bases and 9 bases respectively, with 12 bases between them. In DNA form, the CDR3 reads TGTGCCAGCAGTTACTCGGGACTGGGTGGTTCACCCCTCCACTTT. Residues: CASSYSGLGGSPLHF.